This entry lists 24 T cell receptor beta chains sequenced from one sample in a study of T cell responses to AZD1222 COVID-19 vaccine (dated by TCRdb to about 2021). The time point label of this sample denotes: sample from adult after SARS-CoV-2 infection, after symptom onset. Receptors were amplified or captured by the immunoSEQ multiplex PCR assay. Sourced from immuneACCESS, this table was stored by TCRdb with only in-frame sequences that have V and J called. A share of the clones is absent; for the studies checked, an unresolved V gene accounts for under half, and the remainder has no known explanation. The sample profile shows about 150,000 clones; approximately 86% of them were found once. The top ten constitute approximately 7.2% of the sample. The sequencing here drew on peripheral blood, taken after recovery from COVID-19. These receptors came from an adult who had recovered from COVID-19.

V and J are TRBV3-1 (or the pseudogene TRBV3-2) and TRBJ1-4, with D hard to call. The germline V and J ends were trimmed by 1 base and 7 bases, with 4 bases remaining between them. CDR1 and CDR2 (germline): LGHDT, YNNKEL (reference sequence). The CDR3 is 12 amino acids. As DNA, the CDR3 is TGTGCCAGCAGCCAAGTCGGTGAAAAACTGTTTTTT. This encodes CASSQVGEKLFF.

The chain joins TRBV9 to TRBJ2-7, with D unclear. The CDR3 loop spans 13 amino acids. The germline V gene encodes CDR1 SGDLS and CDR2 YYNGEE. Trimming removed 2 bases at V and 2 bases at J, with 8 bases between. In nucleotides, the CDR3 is TGTGCCAGCAGCGTCGGCAGTGCCTACGAGCAGTACTTC. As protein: CASSVGSAYEQYF.

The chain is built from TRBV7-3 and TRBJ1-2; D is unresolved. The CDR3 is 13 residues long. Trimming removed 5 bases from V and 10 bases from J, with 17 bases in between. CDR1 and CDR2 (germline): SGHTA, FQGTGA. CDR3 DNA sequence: TGTGCCAGCAGCCTCTCAGGAGGAGTATCCTACACCTTC. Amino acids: CASSLSGGVSYTF.

The CDR3 DNA is TGTGCCAGCAGCCCCCCGGGACGGCACACCGGGGAGCTGTTTTTT. The encoded protein is CASSPPGRHTGELFF. The chain carries TRBV11-2 and TRBJ2-2; D may be TRBD1 or TRBD2 (5 bases each). The length of the CDR3 is 15 residues. The germline gives CDR1 SGHAT, CDR2 FQNNGV. Deletions cut 5 bases from V and 3 bases from J, with 13 bases between.

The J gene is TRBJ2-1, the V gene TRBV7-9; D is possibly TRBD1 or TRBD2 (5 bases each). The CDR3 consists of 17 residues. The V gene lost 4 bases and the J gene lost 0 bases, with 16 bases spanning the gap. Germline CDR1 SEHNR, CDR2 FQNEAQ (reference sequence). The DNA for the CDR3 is TGTGCCAGCAGCTGGGCTGGGGGTCGGGCCTCCTACAATGAGCAGTTCTTC. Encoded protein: CASSWAGGRASYNEQFF.

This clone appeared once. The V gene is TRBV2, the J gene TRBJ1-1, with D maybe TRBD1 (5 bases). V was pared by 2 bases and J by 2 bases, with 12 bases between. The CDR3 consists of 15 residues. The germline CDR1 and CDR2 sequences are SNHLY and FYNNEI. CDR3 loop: CASSESLGANTEAFF. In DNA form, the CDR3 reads TGTGCCAGCAGTGAAAGCTTAGGGGCCAACACTGAAGCTTTCTTT.

CDR3 coding DNA: TGTGCCAGCAGGGGGACAGGGGGGACTCAGCCCCAGCATTTT. It translates to CASRGTGGTQPQHF. The rearrangement joins TRBV27 to TRBJ1-5; 11 bases fit TRBD1. In germline, CDR1 is MNHEY, CDR2 SMNVEV (reference sequence). V lost 6 bases to trimming and J lost 6 bases; unmatched junction nucleotides: 4. The CDR3 runs to 14 residues.

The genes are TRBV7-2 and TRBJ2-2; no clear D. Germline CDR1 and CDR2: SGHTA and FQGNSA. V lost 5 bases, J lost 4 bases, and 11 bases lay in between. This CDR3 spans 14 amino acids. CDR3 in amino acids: CASSLQPGTGELFF. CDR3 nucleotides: TGTGCCAGCAGCCTTCAACCGGGCACCGGGGAGCTGTTTTTT.

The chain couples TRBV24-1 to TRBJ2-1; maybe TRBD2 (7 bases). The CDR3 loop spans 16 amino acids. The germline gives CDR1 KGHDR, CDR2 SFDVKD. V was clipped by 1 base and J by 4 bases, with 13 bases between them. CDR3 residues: CATSDFGGANYNEQFF. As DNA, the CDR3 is TGTGCCACCAGTGATTTTGGGGGGGCCAATTACAATGAGCAGTTCTTC.

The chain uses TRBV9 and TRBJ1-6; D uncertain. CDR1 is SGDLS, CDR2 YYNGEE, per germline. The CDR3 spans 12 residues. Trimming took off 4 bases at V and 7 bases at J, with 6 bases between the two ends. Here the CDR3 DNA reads TGTGCCAGCAGCTCTCCGAATTCACCCCTCCACTTT. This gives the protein CASSSPNSPLHF.

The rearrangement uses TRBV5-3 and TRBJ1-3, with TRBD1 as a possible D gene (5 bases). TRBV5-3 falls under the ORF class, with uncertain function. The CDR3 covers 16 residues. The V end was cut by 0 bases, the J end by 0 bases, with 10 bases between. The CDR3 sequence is CARSLGGGVSGNTIYF. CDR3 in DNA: TGTGCCAGAAGCTTGGGCGGGGGTGTCTCTGGAAACACCATATATTTT.

The CDR3 loop reads CASSSTGNYGYTF. In DNA form, the CDR3 reads TGTGCCAGCAGCTCAACAGGAAACTATGGCTACACCTTC. The chain has TRBV7-8 and TRBJ1-2; D may be TRBD1 (5 bases). Trimming removed 4 bases from V and 2 bases from J, with 8 bases in between. The germline V gene has CDR1 SGHVS and CDR2 FQNEAQ. The CDR3 is made up of 13 amino acids.

The CDR3 coding sequence is TGTGCCAGCAACCGGCGGGGGGGCCGCACAGATACGCAGTATTTT. Its translation: CASNRRGGRTDTQYF. The chain joins TRBV7-2 to TRBJ2-3; 9 bases are shared with TRBD2. V lost 7 bases, J lost 1 base, and 6 bases stayed unmatched. CDR3 length: 15 residues. Germline lookup yields CDR1 SGHTA and CDR2 FQGNSA.

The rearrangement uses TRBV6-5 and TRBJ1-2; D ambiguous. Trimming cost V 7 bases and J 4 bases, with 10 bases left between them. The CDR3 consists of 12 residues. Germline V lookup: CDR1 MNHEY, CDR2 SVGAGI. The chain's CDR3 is CASTEYGYGYTF. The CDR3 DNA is TGTGCCAGCACAGAGTATGGCTATGGCTACACCTTC.

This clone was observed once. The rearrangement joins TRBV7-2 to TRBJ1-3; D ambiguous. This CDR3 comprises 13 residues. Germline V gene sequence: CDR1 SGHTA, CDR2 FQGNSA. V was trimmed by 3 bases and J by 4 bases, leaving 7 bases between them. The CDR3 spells CASSFNTGNTIYF. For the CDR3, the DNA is TGTGCCAGCAGCTTCAATACGGGAAACACCATATATTTT.

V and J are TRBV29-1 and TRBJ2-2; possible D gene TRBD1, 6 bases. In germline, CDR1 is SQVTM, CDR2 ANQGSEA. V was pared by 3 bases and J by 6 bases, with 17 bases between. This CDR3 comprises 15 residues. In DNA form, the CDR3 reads TGCAGCGTTGAGATTACAGGGAGTGTAGCCGGGGAGCTGTTTTTT. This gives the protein CSVEITGSVAGELFF.

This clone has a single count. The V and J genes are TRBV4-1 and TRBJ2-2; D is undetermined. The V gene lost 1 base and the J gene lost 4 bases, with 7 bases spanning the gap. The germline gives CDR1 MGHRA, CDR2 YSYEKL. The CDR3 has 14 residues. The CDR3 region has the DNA TGCGCCAGCAGCCAAGTAGGCGGCACCGGGGAGCTGTTTTTT. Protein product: CASSQVGGTGELFF.

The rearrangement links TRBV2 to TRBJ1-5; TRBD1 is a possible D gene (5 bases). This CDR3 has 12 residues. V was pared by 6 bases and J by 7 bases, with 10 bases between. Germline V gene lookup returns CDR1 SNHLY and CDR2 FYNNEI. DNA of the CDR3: TGTGCCAGCAGCCCAGGGACCCAGCCCCAGCATTTT. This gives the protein CASSPGTQPQHF. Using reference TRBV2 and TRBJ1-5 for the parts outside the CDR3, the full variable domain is EPEVTQTPSHQVTQMGQEVILRCVPISNHLYFYWYRQILGQKVEFLVSFYNNEISEKSEIFDDQFSVERPDGSNFTLKIRSTKLEDSAMYFCASSPGTQPQHFGDGTRLSIL.

This CDR3 is CASSLEDRGATYTF. For the CDR3, the DNA is TGTGCCAGCAGCTTAGAAGACAGGGGCGCGACCTACACCTTC. The genes are TRBV7-8 and TRBJ1-2; the match to TRBD1 covers 8 bases. The CDR3 is made up of 14 amino acids. Looked up from germline, CDR1 is SGHVS and CDR2 is FQNEAQ. The V and J ends lost 1 base and 10 bases, in that order; junction bases with no gene match: 8.

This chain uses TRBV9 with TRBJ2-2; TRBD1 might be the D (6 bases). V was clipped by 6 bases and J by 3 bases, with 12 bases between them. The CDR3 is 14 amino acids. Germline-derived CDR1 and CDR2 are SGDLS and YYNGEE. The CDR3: CASKRTADTGELFF. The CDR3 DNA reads TGTGCCAGCAAGCGGACAGCAGACACCGGGGAGCTGTTTTTT.

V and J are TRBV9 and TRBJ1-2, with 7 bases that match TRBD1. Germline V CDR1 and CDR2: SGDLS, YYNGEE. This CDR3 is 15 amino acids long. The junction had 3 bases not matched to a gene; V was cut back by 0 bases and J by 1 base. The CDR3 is CASSVDRGFNYGYTF. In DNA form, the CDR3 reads TGTGCCAGCAGCGTAGACAGGGGTTTTAACTATGGCTACACCTTC.

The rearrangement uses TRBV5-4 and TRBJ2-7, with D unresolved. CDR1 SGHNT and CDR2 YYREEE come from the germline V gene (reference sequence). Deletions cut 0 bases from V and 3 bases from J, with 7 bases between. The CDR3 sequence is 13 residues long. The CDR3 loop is CASSLVSSYEQYF. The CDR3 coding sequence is TGTGCCAGCAGCTTGGTTTCTAGCTACGAGCAGTACTTC.

The CDR3 is CASSLETYGYTF. The CDR3 DNA sequence: TGTGCCAGCAGCTTAGAGACGTATGGCTACACCTTC. The V and J genes are TRBV11-2 and TRBJ1-2; D is unclear. Trimming removed 0 bases at V and 5 bases at J, with 4 bases between. Germline V gives CDR1 SGHAT, CDR2 FQNNGV. The CDR3 sequence is 12 residues long.

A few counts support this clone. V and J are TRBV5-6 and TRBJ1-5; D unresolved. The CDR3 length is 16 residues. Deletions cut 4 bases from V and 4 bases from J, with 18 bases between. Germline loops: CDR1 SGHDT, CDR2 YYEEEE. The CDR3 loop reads CASSPNAGSQNQPQHF. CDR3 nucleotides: TGTGCCAGCAGCCCTAATGCCGGCAGTCAAAATCAGCCCCAGCATTTT.